The clone carrying this TCR beta chain was seen many times. Its target is not known. The data were taken from a study of CD8 T cells in ankylosing spondylitis. Whole-study results and caveats: One TCR beta motif, made up of under ten highly homologous variants, appeared characteristic of ankylosing spondylitis blood. Disease-linked clones, CD8+, were relatively rare in peripheral blood. Earlier authors reported some of these motif variants in reactive arthritis synovial fluid and blood. Matched synovial fluid from ankylosing spondylitis patients was reported to be enriched for disease-linked clones.

Via MiXCR, TCRdb re-called the 5' RACE reads, giving one row per CDR3 protein. This sample has some 290,000 distinct CDR3 sequences, with around 18% found just once. Trimming cost V 6 bases and J 0 bases, with 12 bases left between them. There are 16 residues in the CDR3. Looked up from germline, CDR1 is MNHNS and CDR2 is SASEGT. This sequence originates from a male donor with ankylosing spondylitis or in good health (not recorded which). The chain combines TRBV6-1 with TRBJ2-6; tentative D call: TRBD1 (5 bases). Sequences were obtained from blood, either unsorted or a sorted T cell fraction (not recorded which). The CDR3 coding sequence is TGTGCCAGCAGCTTGGGGCAAAGCTCTGGGGCCAACGTCCTGACTTTC. It translates to CASSLGQSSGANVLTF.